Listed below are T cell receptor beta chains from one sample, sequenced in a study of CD8 T cells in ankylosing spondylitis. TCRdb re-analysed the 5' RACE reads in MiXCR, keeping a single row per CDR3 protein. The table lists some 140,000 distinct CDR3 sequences, roughly 8% of them singletons. The sample consisted of synovial fluid, either unsorted or a sorted T cell fraction (not recorded which). The receptor set was obtained from a male donor with ankylosing spondylitis. Both conserved end residues are trimmed from each CDR3. Only some rows state a clone size, as once, few, many or a class for expanded clones.

>TRBV5-4|TRBJ2-1|many
ASSLSLAGVLNEQF
>TRBV6-5|TRBJ1-2|-
ASSSQTGDGYT
>TRBV19|TRBJ2-1|many
ASSISHGNEQF
>TRBV6-1|TRBJ1-5|many
ASSDTGMDQPQH
>TRBV5-1|TRBJ2-5|-
ASRQLAGSGETQY
>TRBV5-1|TRBJ1-3|many
ASSLGGQGAGIAGNTIY
>TRBV6-2/TRBV6-3|TRBJ2-7|-
ASSRESSYEQY
>TRBV12-3/TRBV12-4|TRBJ1-2|many
ASSLGSGYGYT
>TRBV12-3/TRBV12-4|TRBJ1-6|many
ASSLGQGYNSPLH
>TRBV7-2|TRBJ2-7|few
ASSSTGTSSYEQY
>TRBV25-1|TRBJ2-5|many
ASSVDSRETQY
>TRBV9|TRBJ2-2|-
ASSVTQRTSGELF
>TRBV5-1|TRBJ2-2|many
ASSLQGAYTGELF
>TRBV28|TRBJ1-5|many
ASSFWSSNQPQH
>TRBV27|TRBJ2-2|many
ASSFGGPTSPLYTGELF
>TRBV4-3|TRBJ1-1|many
ASSHQRGGGTEAF
>TRBV18|TRBJ1-1|-
ASHGRPSSSGTEAF
>TRBV11-2|TRBJ2-1|many
ASSSGGETQQF
>TRBV6-1|TRBJ2-3|few
ASSEILAGLPNTQY
>TRBV7-6|TRBJ2-5|-
ASSWGQGKTQY
>TRBV6-5|TRBJ2-4|many
ASSSSRGAKNIQY
>TRBV6-1|TRBJ1-2|-
ASNAGTASNYGYT
>TRBV6-1|TRBJ1-6|-
ASTRAGTVNSPLH
>TRBV5-6|TRBJ2-7|few
ASSLATGFLSEQY
>TRBV28|TRBJ2-5|many
ASSLAPGAKKTQY
>TRBV6-2/TRBV6-3|TRBJ2-1|many
ASKRGSNEQF
>TRBV7-2|TRBJ2-3|many
ASSAGTSAISTDTQY
>TRBV10-2|TRBJ1-2|many
ASSEPGLYGYT
>TRBV28|TRBJ2-7|-
ASSLLTQAYEQY
>TRBV19|TRBJ1-6|many
ASRLQQGAGSPLH
>TRBV7-2|TRBJ2-7|-
ASSLGQGLRN
>TRBV27|TRBJ1-6|few
ASSLHGQGNSPLH
>TRBV12-3/TRBV12-4|TRBJ1-5|many
ASSSRRRGTNQPQH
>TRBV10-3|TRBJ1-1|few
AISDTSRTGMNTEAF
>TRBV18|TRBJ2-3|many
ASSPSWTGASTDTQY
>TRBV27|TRBJ2-1|many
ASPLRDLYNEQF
>TRBV4-2|TRBJ1-2|-
ASSQARLYQDGYT
>TRBV28|TRBJ1-3|many
ASSLGGETGNTIY
>TRBV3-1|TRBJ1-1|few
ASSQGIFRAGRNILEAF
>TRBV10-1|TRBJ2-3|many
ASSVSGGRTDTQY
>TRBV6-8|TRBJ2-1|many
ASSYSSGRAYNEQF
>TRBV7-2|TRBJ2-7|few
ASSRPGSIYEQY
>TRBV6-2/TRBV6-3|TRBJ2-1|-
ASSYPRVAGENEQF
>TRBV9|TRBJ2-7|-
ASSVDASGAWSYEQY
>TRBV7-2|TRBJ2-3|-
ASSPLRGYTQY
>TRBV4-3|TRBJ2-2|many
ATGRAGHNTGELF